This TCR beta chain comes out of a study of T cells after yellow fever vaccination. This clonotype was picked up a small number of times. The CDR3 is 13 residues long. In germline, CDR1 is MNHEY, CDR2 SVGEGT. V was pared by 8 bases and J by 2 bases, with 10 bases between. TCRdb reanalysed the 5' RACE reads using MiXCR and keeps one entry per CDR3 protein. This table holds around 100,000 distinct CDR3 sequences, less than 6% found once. This chain links TRBV6-2 or TRBV6-3 with TRBJ2-1; D may be TRBD1 or TRBD2 (5 bases each). This TCR came from a man between 18 and 35 years old who received the YFV17D yellow fever vaccine. The sequenced sample was CD8+ T cells sorted from PBMCs, obtained 10 days after the yellow fever booster vaccination. CDR3 region: CASGTGPYNEQFF. The CDR3 DNA sequence: TGTGCCAGCGGAACGGGACCCTACAATGAGCAGTTCTTC.